This record covers a single TCR beta chain. As yet, its antigen is unknown. Within the sample, other DNA sequences also encode this same CDR3. Clones were read by immunoSEQ multiplex PCR, and TCRdb kept only the in-frame ones, dropping some. Of around 2.5 million clones in the sample, more than 85% were seen once. The ends were cut back, 0 bases at V and 4 bases at J, with 6 bases in the middle. CDR1 and CDR2 (germline): LNHNV, YYDKDF (reference sequence). The CDR3 spans 13 residues. This record belongs to a study of shared clonotypes between healthy human individuals. Whole-study results and caveats: Represented diversity (both genetic and exposure-history) was limited by the small number of donors.

The sample taken for sequencing was naive CD4+ T cells from PBMCs. Regarding subset: CD45RA+ positively selected. This receptor was obtained from a man aged 18 to 35 in good health. Some clones in this sample may be carry-over from other donors' samples. J is TRBJ2-5 and V is TRBV15; tentatively, D is TRBD1 (5 bases). The CDR3 sequence: CATSRDQGETQYF. CDR3 in DNA: TGTGCCACCAGCAGAGATCAGGGAGAGACCCAGTACTTC.